This T cell receptor (beta chain) was obtained from a study of cytomegalovirus exposure and HLA in healthy donors. Study background: In an earlier analysis, around 120 million unique TCR beta sequences were found from some 200 million T cells. There were about 85 million unique TCRs (from HLA-typed donors) in an early data release.

The germline V gene has CDR1 LNHDA and CDR2 SQIVND (reference sequence). This CDR3 contains 14 residues. Trimming removed 3 bases at V and 2 bases at J, with 11 bases between. The sample holds a few counts of this clone. Its matching antigen is unknown. Vbeta (60) and Jbeta (13) primers were used in the PCR. Profiling relied on immunoSEQ multiplex PCR, and the TCRdb table lists in-frame clones only, not all of them. Of 200,000 or so clones detected, about 76% appear once; the ten largest clones hold about 0.37%. Study results and limitations: V segments that were indistinguishable, TRBV6-2 and TRBV6-3 among them, were omitted from analysis.

This chain uses TRBV19 with TRBJ2-7; D is possibly TRBD1 (5 bases). Material for sequencing was PBMCs. This TCR derives from a male donor in good health and CMV-seropositive. The CDR3 nucleotides are TGTGCCAGTAGTATGACGAGCAGGGCCTACGAGCAGTACTTC. This codes for CASSMTSRAYEQYF.